The 27 T cell receptor beta chains below come from one sample, sequenced in a study of tumour-infiltrating T cells in Burkitt lymphoma. Measured with immunoSEQ multiplex PCR; TCRdb has only the in-frame clones, and not every one. The repertoire holds 43,000 or so clones, with roughly 31% as singletons. The specimen sequenced was tumor tissue. Every receptor here comes from a human donor with Burkitt lymphoma.

This CDR3 is CASSLGAFGYEQYF. CDR3 nucleotides: TGTGCCAGCAGTCTTGGGGCCTTCGGCTACGAGCAGTACTTC. This sequence joins TRBV27 and TRBJ2-7, with D tentatively TRBD1 (5 bases). Germline V gives CDR1 MNHEY, CDR2 SMNVEV (reference sequence). This CDR3 region has 14 residues. V was trimmed by 5 bases and J by 3 bases, leaving 14 bases between them.

The chain couples TRBV28 to TRBJ2-3; D is uncertain. V lost 2 bases and J lost 7, with 4 bases in between. The CDR3 is 11 residues long. From germline, CDR1 is MDHEN and CDR2 SYDVKM. The CDR3 region is CASSLPNTQYF. The CDR3 DNA sequence: TGTGCCAGCAGTTTACCGAATACGCAGTATTTT.

This chain uses TRBV29-1 with TRBJ1-1; 11 bases map to TRBD1. J lost 5 bases, V lost 0 bases, and 2 bases had no gene match. This CDR3 has 14 residues. Germline values: CDR1 SQVTM, CDR2 ANQGSEA. The CDR3 DNA reads TGCAGCGTTGAAGATCGGGACAGGGGGACTGAAGCTTTCTTT. Protein product: CSVEDRDRGTEAFF.

This clone occurred a few times. The chain uses TRBV25-1 and TRBJ2-5; 10 positions match TRBD2. The CDR3 spans 16 residues. Per the germline V gene, CDR1 is MGHDK and CDR2 is SYGVNS. With 0 bases clipped from V and 5 bases from J, the junction kept 6 bases outside the gene matches. The CDR3 here is CASSEYERGGRETQYF. CDR3 in DNA: TGTGCCAGCAGTGAATACGAGCGGGGGGGCCGGGAGACCCAGTACTTC.

The chain couples TRBV5-5 to TRBJ1-2; D not certain. From germline, CDR1 is SGHKS and CDR2 YYEKEE (reference sequence). With 4 bases removed from V and 3 bases from J, the gap between germline ends came to 19 bases. The length of the CDR3 is 16 residues. The CDR3 sequence: CASSQVPQPFYYGYTF. The DNA of the CDR3 is TGTGCCAGCAGCCAGGTACCGCAGCCCTTCTACTATGGCTACACCTTC. Together with reference TRBV5-5 and TRBJ1-2, the CDR3 gives the full variable domain: DAGVTQSPTHLIKTRGQQVTLRCSPISGHKSVSWYQQVLGQGPQFIFQYYEKEERGRGNFPDRFSARQFPNYSSELNVNALLLGDSALYLCASSQVPQPFYYGYTFGSGTRLTVV.

The chain combines TRBV5-1 with TRBJ2-7; 7 nucleotides line up with TRBD1. The CDR3 consists of 13 residues. In germline, CDR1 is SGHRS, CDR2 YFSETQ. The J segment lost 2 bases and the V segment lost 5 bases, leaving 4 bases of the junction unmatched. CDR3 nucleotides: TGCGCCAGCAGGGTCGGGACAGCCTACGAGCAGTACTTC. Translation gives CASRVGTAYEQYF.

The rearrangement joins TRBV5-1 to TRBJ1-2; tentatively, D is TRBD1 (5 bases). The germline V gene has CDR1 SGHRS and CDR2 YFSETQ. Deletions cut 4 bases from V and 0 bases from J, with 13 bases between. The length of the CDR3 is 15 residues. In DNA form, the CDR3 reads TGCGCCAGCAGCCTATCGGGGGATTCTAACTATGGCTACACCTTC. Its translation: CASSLSGDSNYGYTF.

The chain uses TRBV7-2 and TRBJ2-2; weak D call: TRBD2 (5 bases). CDR1 is SGHTA, CDR2 FQGNSA, per germline. V lost 0 bases to trimming and J lost 5 bases, with 7 bases between them. The CDR3 totals 14 residues. CDR3: CASSLARVTGELFF. DNA of the CDR3: TGTGCCAGCAGCTTAGCGCGGGTAACCGGGGAGCTGTTTTTT.

The genes are TRBV6-1 and TRBJ2-7; possibly TRBD1 for D (6 bases). Trimming removed 4 bases at V and 2 bases at J, with 12 bases between. CDR3 size: 14 residues. Germline CDR1 reads MNHNS; CDR2 reads SASEGT. CDR3 sequence: CASSVLDRTYEQYF. CDR3 sequence (DNA): TGTGCCAGCAGTGTCCTTGACAGGACCTACGAGCAGTACTTC.

The genes are TRBV4-2 and TRBJ2-7; 8 bases fit TRBD1. CDR1 is LGHNA, CDR2 YNFKEQ, per germline. This CDR3 region has 14 residues. V shed 1 base and J 2 bases; nucleotides not matched to a gene: 1. The CDR3: CASSQGTGPYEQYF. The CDR3 DNA reads TGTGCCAGCAGCCAAGGGACAGGGCCCTACGAGCAGTACTTC.

The gene calls are TRBV5-1 and TRBJ1-4, with 8 bases fitting TRBD1. Trimming removed 5 bases from V and 7 bases from J; junction bases left unmatched: 7. Germline V gene lookup returns CDR1 SGHRS and CDR2 YFSETQ. The CDR3 loop spans 14 amino acids. This CDR3 reads CASSLNRGSEKLFF. The CDR3 DNA reads TGCGCCAGCAGTCTGAACAGGGGGAGTGAAAAACTGTTTTTT.

This clone was observed a handful of times. The chain employs TRBV6-5 and TRBJ2-7; 7 positions match TRBD1. The trim removed 9 bases at V and 4 bases at J, leaving 6 bases unmatched. CDR3 length: 12 amino acids. Germline CDR1 and CDR2: MNHEY and SVGAGI. CDR3 region: CASRDRLYEQYF. The CDR3 DNA follows: TGTGCCAGTAGGGACAGACTTTACGAGCAGTACTTC.

Only a few counts were recorded for this clone. The gene calls are TRBV6-6 and TRBJ1-1; TRBD1 is a possible D gene (5 bases). The V end was cut by 2 bases, the J end by 1 base, with 11 bases between. The CDR3 is 15 amino acids. Per the germline V gene, CDR1 is MNHNY and CDR2 is SVGAGI (reference sequence). The CDR3 DNA reads TGTGCCAGCAGTTACGGCCGCACAGGGAACACTGAAGCTTTCTTT. The encoded protein is CASSYGRTGNTEAFF.

This clone was seen just once. This chain uses TRBV5-1 with TRBJ2-7, with D possibly being TRBD2 (6 bases). Germline assignment: CDR1 SGHRS and CDR2 YFSETQ. The CDR3 contains 15 residues. The V and J ends lost 2 bases and 3 bases respectively, with 15 bases between them. The DNA of the CDR3 is TGCGCCAGCAGCTTTACTAGCCCAAACAACTACGAGCAGTACTTC. Its translation is CASSFTSPNNYEQYF.

This sequence joins TRBV28 and TRBJ1-5; 8 nucleotides agree with TRBD1. J was trimmed by 2 bases and V by 5 bases; bases with no gene match: 5. CDR1 MDHEN and CDR2 SYDVKM come from the germline V gene. This CDR3 comprises 15 residues. The CDR3 sequence: CASSQAGGGNQPQHF. In nucleotides, the CDR3 is TGTGCCAGCAGTCAAGCAGGGGGCGGCAATCAGCCCCAGCATTTT.

This clone appeared a single time. The chain links TRBV11-3 to TRBJ1-1; 11 nucleotides match TRBD1. V was clipped by 5 bases and J by 2 bases; unmatched bases: 4. This CDR3 has 15 residues. CDR1 and CDR2 (germline): SGHNT, YENEEA. CDR3 sequence: CASSLGTGGNTEAFF. CDR3 bases: TGTGCCAGCAGCCTCGGGACAGGGGGAAACACTGAAGCTTTCTTT.

The rearrangement uses TRBV18 and TRBJ1-2, with D hard to call. Trimming stripped 2 bases from V and 8 bases from J, with 12 bases between. The CDR3 loop spans 13 amino acids. The germline gives CDR1 KGHSH, CDR2 LQKENI. CDR3 residues: CASSPNEEDGYTF. CDR3 nucleotide sequence: TGTGCCAGCTCACCAAACGAGGAGGACGGCTACACCTTC.

V usage is TRBV7-2 and J usage is TRBJ1-4; 8 bases agree with TRBD1. The CDR3 runs to 15 residues. Germline values: CDR1 SGHTA, CDR2 FQGNSA. Trimming removed 5 bases from V and 2 bases from J; junction bases left unmatched: 4. Written as DNA, the CDR3 is TGTGCCAGCAGCCCGGGGACAGGTACTAATGAAAAACTGTTTTTT. This encodes CASSPGTGTNEKLFF. Looking up the rest from reference TRBV7-2 and TRBJ1-4 gives the full variable domain: GAGVSQSPSNKVTEKGKDVELRCDPISGHTALYWYRQSLGQGLEFLIYFQGNSAPDKSGLPSDRFSAERTGGSVSTLTIQRTQQEDSAVYLCASSPGTGTNEKLFFGSGTQLSVL.

The chain uses TRBV7-9 and TRBJ1-1; tentative D call: TRBD1 (5 bases). Germline V gene lookup returns CDR1 SEHNR and CDR2 FQNEAQ (reference sequence). The CDR3 covers 15 residues. The germline V and J ends were trimmed by 0 bases and 1 base, with 9 bases remaining between them. In nucleotides, the CDR3 is TGTGCCAGCAGCTTAGCGCAGGGTAGGAACACTGAAGCTTTCTTT. As protein: CASSLAQGRNTEAFF.

The chain has TRBV18 and TRBJ1-1; D is possibly TRBD1 (5 bases). Trimming took 11 bases from V and 4 from J, leaving 11 bases between them. CDR3 length: 11 residues. The germline V gene encodes CDR1 KGHSH and CDR2 LQKENI. The CDR3 sequence is CAGAGGTEAFF. The CDR3 nucleotides are TGTGCCGGTGCCGGGGGCACTGAAGCTTTCTTT.

This clone was seen more than once but under ten times. The chain has TRBV5-4 and TRBJ2-6; no clear D. Germline V gene sequence: CDR1 SGHNT, CDR2 YYREEE (reference sequence). The CDR3 consists of 17 residues. With 4 bases removed from V and 0 bases from J, the gap between germline ends came to 14 bases. The CDR3 DNA follows: TGTGCCAGCAGCCGAGCACTCCAGAGCTCTGGGGCCAACGTCCTGACTTTC. It translates to CASSRALQSSGANVLTF.

The V call is TRBV6-5, the J call TRBJ2-7; D not certain. V lost 0 bases and J lost 6, with 6 bases in between. The CDR3 runs 12 residues. Germline CDR1 and CDR2: MNHEY and SVGAGI. In DNA, the CDR3 is TGTGCCAGCAGTTACTCGGGCACCGAGCAGTACTTC. Amino acids: CASSYSGTEQYF.

This clone occurred once. The V gene is TRBV28, the J gene TRBJ1-2; D unresolved. CDR3 length equals 14 residues. Germline V CDR1 and CDR2: MDHEN, SYDVKM. Trimming took off 4 bases at V and 8 bases at J, with 17 bases between the two ends. CDR3 sequence: CASSSNAVGPGYTF. CDR3 DNA: TGTGCCAGCAGTTCCAATGCGGTAGGGCCCGGCTACACCTTC.

The chain recombines TRBV6-6 with TRBJ1-4; tentative D call: TRBD1 (6 bases). The V gene's germline CDR1 is MNHNY and CDR2 SVGAGI (reference sequence). V dropped 6 bases and J dropped 11 bases, with 19 bases sitting between them. The CDR3 runs to 14 residues. The CDR3 sequence: CASSSTGTPYKLFF. CDR3 sequence (DNA): TGTGCCAGCAGCAGTACCGGGACACCGTACAAACTGTTTTTT.

This clone was seen more than once but under ten times. The J gene is TRBJ2-1, the V gene TRBV2, with TRBD2 as a possible D gene (5 bases). Trimming left V 7 bases short and J 8 bases short, with 9 bases between. The germline V gene encodes CDR1 SNHLY and CDR2 FYNNEI. CDR3 length: 11 residues. CDR3 DNA sequence: TGTGCCAGCACCCTCGGGGATGAGCAGTTCTTC. It specifies CASTLGDEQFF. Complete variable domain (other parts from reference TRBV2 and TRBJ2-1): EPEVTQTPSHQVTQMGQEVILRCVPISNHLYFYWYRQILGQKVEFLVSFYNNEISEKSEIFDDQFSVERPDGSNFTLKIRSTKLEDSAMYFCASTLGDEQFFGPGTRLTVL.

The rearrangement uses TRBV5-4 and TRBJ1-1, with 7 bases that match TRBD1. The length of the CDR3 is 15 residues. V shed 4 bases and J 1 base; nucleotides not matched to a gene: 7. Germline V gene data show CDR1 as SGHNT and CDR2 as YYREEE (reference sequence). The CDR3 loop reads CASSPGQRTNTEAFF. The CDR3 region has the DNA TGTGCCAGCAGCCCGGGACAGAGAACGAACACTGAAGCTTTCTTT.

This clone was seen a handful of times. J is TRBJ2-1 and V is TRBV29-1, with 11 bases aligning to TRBD1. CDR3 length equals 15 residues. V shed 4 bases and J 8 bases; nucleotides not matched to a gene: 10. The germline V gene encodes CDR1 SQVTM and CDR2 ANQGSEA. Here the CDR3 DNA reads TGCAGCGTTGGTCCCGGGACAGGGGGTTCCGATGAGCAGTTCTTC. Its protein product is CSVGPGTGGSDEQFF.